This T cell receptor (beta chain) was observed in a study of Tregs in tolerant kidney transplant recipients. As for this clone: Its antigen remains unidentified. The missing CDR3 end, 3 residues past where the read stops, is filled in from the germline J gene.

CDR1 and CDR2 from the germline V gene are LNHDA and SQIVND (reference sequence). With 6 bases clipped from V and 1 base from J, the junction kept 13 bases outside the gene matches. The CDR3 loop spans 17 amino acids. The study's findings and limits: For some patients, primers changed over time, blocking nucleotide-level comparison. Biological reproducibility was not directly addressed, but technical replication error appeared minimal.

Generated by immunoSEQ multiplex PCR, the TCRdb table keeps only in-frame clones and is missing some. This table lists tens of thousands of clones. CD4+CD25+CD127- Tregs, CD4+CD25- non-Tregs, CD4 and CD8 cells were sorted. This receptor was obtained from a human donor who received a combined kidney and bone marrow transplant. The chain links TRBV19 to TRBJ1-1, with 8 bases identical to TRBD1. The source was CD8+ T cells from blood, collected before the transplant. CDR3 in amino acids: CASSPIEPTGANTEAFF. CDR3 DNA (partial): TGTGCCAGTAGCCCAATCGAACCGACAGGGGCGAACACTGAA. The full variable domain, completed using reference TRBV19 and TRBJ1-1, is DGGITQSPKYLFRKEGQNVTLSCEQNLNHDAMYWYRQDPGQGLRLIYYSQIVNDFQKGDIAEGYSVSREKKESFPLTVTSAQKNPTAFYLCASSPIEPTGANTEAFFGQGTRLTVV.